These T cell receptor beta chains were read from a single sample in a study of blood T cells in healthy people across ages. MiXCR was run by TCRdb on the 5' RACE reads, yielding one entry per CDR3 protein. The table has around 1,100,000 distinct CDR3 sequences, around two fifths seen once. Sequenced input: blood. These receptors were collected from a man younger than 30 in good health. Both conserved end residues are part of each CDR3. A D gene is named only where the DNA matches it firmly. A row's size may be missing; if present it is once, few, many or a size class.

v_gene	abundance	d_gene	j_gene	CDR3nt	CDR3aa
TRBV6-2/TRBV6-3	.	.	TRBJ2-5	TGTGCCGGCAGCCTTCCCCAACTAGAGACCCAGTACTTC	CAGSLPQLETQYF
TRBV7-6	few	.	TRBJ1-2	TGTGCCAGCAGCTTAGAGGCCAGGGGCTATGGCTACACCTTC	CASSLEARGYGYTF
TRBV5-1	few	.	TRBJ2-3	TGCGCCAGCAGCTTGGGCTCGGGTAGGACAGATACGCAGTATTTT	CASSLGSGRTDTQYF
TRBV5-6	few	.	TRBJ1-2	TGTGCCAGCAGCCTCGGACAGCCTAACTATGGCTACACCTTC	CASSLGQPNYGYTF
TRBV5-1	.	.	TRBJ2-1	TGCGCCAGCTTTCCCACGTGGAGCTCCTACAATGAGCAGTTCTTC	CASFPTWSSYNEQFF
TRBV6-2/TRBV6-3	.	.	TRBJ1-5	TGCGCCACGTACAGAGAAGGAGAAGGCAATCAGCCCCAGCATTTT	CATYREGEGNQPQHF
TRBV11-1	.	TRBD1	TRBJ2-1	TGTGCCAGCAGCAGAGGGACAGGGATATCCTACAATGAGCAGTTCTTC	CASSRGTGISYNEQFF
TRBV27	.	.	TRBJ1-1	TGTGCCAGCAGTTTATCGAGACAGATTGGCACTGAAGCTTTCTTT	CASSLSRQIGTEAFF
TRBV20-1	once	TRBD2	TRBJ2-7	TGCACAGCCCGGGGGGGATATAACAATGAGCAGTACTTC	CTARGGYNNEQYF
TRBV20-1	.	TRBD2	TRBJ2-5	TGCAGTGCTAGAGATAGGCGGGGGAAAGAGACCCAGTACTTC	CSARDRRGKETQYF